One sample yielded the 30 T cell receptor beta chains listed below, sequenced in a study of shared T cell receptors in the human thymus. Data came from immunoSEQ multiplex PCR; TCRdb stores just in-frame clones and leaves some out. The data contain 500,000 to 550,000 clones, 78% of them singletons. These data also featured in a second study, about human thymus T cells.

Sequencing was performed on thymocytes. All receptors come from a boy under two years old with a congenital heart defect.

This rearrangement joins TRBV29-1 to TRBJ2-5; the D gene is possibly TRBD2 (6 bases). The CDR3 extends over 15 amino acids. Per the germline V gene, CDR1 is SQVTM and CDR2 is ANQGSEA. The germline V and J ends were trimmed by 6 bases and 1 base, with 18 bases remaining between them. The CDR3 sequence: CSVGPLRAGQETQYF. CDR3 coding DNA: TGCAGCGTGGGACCTCTACGAGCGGGCCAAGAGACCCAGTACTTC.

The CDR3 DNA sequence: TGCGCCAGCAGCTTGACACAGGGTGGGAGCTATGGCTACACCTTC. Amino acids: CASSLTQGGSYGYTF. The V call is TRBV5-1, the J call TRBJ1-2; possible D gene TRBD1, 6 bases. Trimming cost V 1 base and J 4 bases, with 14 bases left between them. Germline loops: CDR1 SGHRS, CDR2 YFSETQ. This CDR3 comprises 15 residues.

The V and J genes are TRBV7-9 and TRBJ1-1; D not certain. Germline assignment: CDR1 SEHNR and CDR2 FQNEAQ (reference sequence). CDR3 size: 16 residues. Trimming cost V 1 base and J 0 bases, with 12 bases left between them. This CDR3 is CASSLGIGRLNTEAFF. CDR3 coding DNA: TGTGCCAGCAGCTTAGGGATAGGCAGGTTGAACACTGAAGCTTTCTTT.

This clone appeared once. The chain uses TRBV7-9 and TRBJ1-1; D call uncertain. Germline CDR1 is SEHNR and CDR2 is FQNEAQ (reference sequence). The CDR3 sequence is 15 residues long. V lost 2 bases to trimming and J lost 3 bases, with 13 bases between them. In DNA, the CDR3 is TGTGCCAGCAGCTTAAAGAAACAGATATACACTGAAGCTTTCTTT. The encoded protein is CASSLKKQIYTEAFF.

V usage is TRBV21-1 and J usage is TRBJ1-5; the D call in the table, TRBD1, was not verified against the DNA. TRBV21-1 is marked as a pseudogene. The CDR3 loop spans 18 amino acids. The DNA for the CDR3 is TGTGCCAGCAGCCGACCCCAACCACCTACAGTTCACAATCAGCCCCAGCATTTT. Protein sequence: CASSRPQPPTVHNQPQHF.

Turning to this clone: The same CDR3 can be traced to other DNA sequences in this sample. The J gene is TRBJ2-5, the V gene TRBV20-1; D gene ambiguous. This CDR3 has 11 amino acids. In germline, CDR1 is DFQATT, CDR2 SNEGSKA (reference sequence). V was trimmed by 1 base and J by 5 bases, leaving 5 bases between them. In DNA, the CDR3 is TGCAGTGCTAGAGGGCCCGAGACCCAGTACTTC. Its translation is CSARGPETQYF.

The chain combines TRBV4-1 with TRBJ2-1, with 10 bases aligning to TRBD2. J was trimmed by 6 bases and V by 4 bases; bases with no gene match: 9. CDR1 is MGHRA and CDR2 is YSYEKL in the germline V gene. The length of the CDR3 is 16 residues. The CDR3 spells CASSPPGLASCNEQFF. The CDR3 bases are TGCGCCAGCAGCCCTCCGGGACTAGCGTCATGCAATGAGCAGTTCTTC.

The chain links TRBV6-4 to TRBJ2-1; no definite D call. The V end lost 0 bases, the J end lost 4 bases, and 10 bases lay between the germline ends. This CDR3 region has 15 residues. Germline CDR1 is MRHNA and CDR2 is SNTAGT. CDR3 amino acids: CASSDSVAAYNEQFF. CDR3 coding DNA: TGTGCCAGCAGTGACTCGGTTGCGGCATACAATGAGCAGTTCTTC.

This CDR3 is CASSDATGSRGETQYF. For the CDR3, the DNA is TGTGCCAGCAGTGATGCAACAGGGTCAAGGGGTGAGACCCAGTACTTC. The chain links TRBV2 to TRBJ2-5, with a weak D call TRBD1 (6 bases). V lost 3 bases and J lost 5, with 19 bases in between. From germline, CDR1 is SNHLY and CDR2 FYNNEI. CDR3 size: 16 residues.

The chain carries TRBV19 and TRBJ2-4, with TRBD2 matching 7 bases. V shed 5 bases, J shed 3 bases, and the junction held 16 bases outside the gene matches. CDR3 length: 18 amino acids. Per the germline V gene, CDR1 is LNHDA and CDR2 is SQIVND (reference sequence). The CDR3 sequence is CASSARTGRVWVKNIQYF. The CDR3 nucleotides are TGTGCCAGTAGTGCACGGACGGGGAGGGTATGGGTCAAAAACATTCAGTACTTC.

The chain combines TRBV6-1 with TRBJ2-1, with TRBD2 matching 12 bases. J gave up 10 bases and V 1 base, and 8 bases lay outside the gene matches. CDR1 is MNHNS and CDR2 is SASEGT in the germline V gene. The CDR3 sequence is 16 residues long. The CDR3 DNA reads as TGTGCCAGCAGTGAAGGCAGCAGGACTAGCGGGACCGAGCAGTTCTTC. It translates to CASSEGSRTSGTEQFF.

The J gene is TRBJ1-5, the V gene TRBV6-5; 7 bases fit TRBD1. The CDR3 consists of 13 residues. V lost 5 bases, J lost 2 bases, and 0 bases stayed unmatched. The V gene's germline CDR1 is MNHEY and CDR2 SVGAGI. CDR3: CASSDRGNQPQHF. The DNA of the CDR3 is TGTGCCAGCAGTGACAGGGGCAATCAGCCCCAGCATTTT.

CDR3 residues: CASSPRTGYQPQHF. Here the CDR3 DNA reads TGTGCCAGCAGTCCCCGGACAGGGTATCAGCCCCAGCATTTT. The chain uses TRBV25-1 and TRBJ1-5, with 8 bases fitting TRBD1. J lost 5 bases, V lost 5 bases, and 5 bases had no gene match. This CDR3 is 14 amino acids long. In germline, CDR1 is MGHDK, CDR2 SYGVNS.

The chain has TRBV2 and TRBJ2-3, with a tentative D call TRBD1 (6 bases). The V end lost 8 bases, the J end lost 4 bases, and 10 bases lay between the germline ends. Germline CDR1 SNHLY, CDR2 FYNNEI. The CDR3 loop spans 12 amino acids. The DNA for the CDR3 is TGTGCCAGCGATTCAGGGGCAGATACGCAGTATTTT. Amino acid sequence: CASDSGADTQYF.

The chain links TRBV29-1 to TRBJ2-1; weak D call: TRBD1 (6 bases). Trimming stripped 7 bases from V and 2 bases from J, with 12 bases between. The CDR3 runs 13 residues. Germline V lookup: CDR1 SQVTM, CDR2 ANQGSEA. CDR3 in DNA: TGCAGCGCCAGGGGCGAAACCTACAATGAGCAGTTCTTC. As protein: CSARGETYNEQFF.

The chain couples TRBV4-2 to TRBJ2-2, with a weak D call TRBD2 (5 bases). Per germline, CDR1 LGHNA and CDR2 YNFKEQ. The V end lost 2 bases, the J end lost 0 bases, and 13 bases lay between the germline ends. The CDR3 length is 17 residues. CDR3 sequence reads: CASSQSYSASNTGELFF. Written as DNA, the CDR3 is TGTGCCAGCAGCCAATCCTATAGCGCATCGAACACCGGGGAGCTGTTTTTT.

This clone was observed a few times. The chain carries TRBV25-1 and TRBJ1-1, with TRBD1 matching 12 bases. The germline V gene encodes CDR1 MGHDK and CDR2 SYGVNS. V was pared by 4 bases and J by 0 bases, with 0 bases of the junction left unmatched. This CDR3 comprises 15 residues. CDR3 residues: CASSGDRGLNTEAFF. The CDR3 bases are TGTGCCAGCAGTGGGGACAGGGGGCTGAACACTGAAGCTTTCTTT.

The chain combines TRBV9 with TRBJ2-7; TRBD2 matches 9 bases. CDR1 and CDR2 (germline): SGDLS, YYNGEE. This CDR3 has 15 residues. V dropped 0 bases and J dropped 2; count of bases not matched to a gene: 3. The CDR3 DNA is TGTGCCAGCAGCGTAGAGGCTAGCGGGGCCTACGAGCAGTACTTC. Amino acid sequence: CASSVEASGAYEQYF.

The chain carries TRBV28 and TRBJ2-1, with 12 bases aligning to TRBD2. Trimming removed 5 bases from V and 3 bases from J; junction bases left unmatched: 11. Germline V gene sequence: CDR1 MDHEN, CDR2 SYDVKM. The CDR3 extends over 18 amino acids. The DNA for the CDR3 is TGTGCCAGCAGTCCGACTAGCGGGAGTTCCCAACACTACAATGAGCAGTTCTTC. This gives the protein CASSPTSGSSQHYNEQFF. The complete variable domain, with remaining parts taken from reference TRBV28 and TRBJ2-1, reads DVKVTQSSRYLVKRTGEKVFLECVQDMDHENMFWYRQDPGLGLRLIYFSYDVKMKEKGDIPEGYSVSREKKERFSLILESASTNQTSMYLCASSPTSGSSQHYNEQFFGPGTRLTVL.

The rearrangement links TRBV4-1 to TRBJ1-1, with D perhaps TRBD1 (5 bases). Trimming took 5 bases from V and 2 from J, leaving 18 bases between them. Germline-derived CDR1 and CDR2 are MGHRA and YSYEKL. This CDR3 is 16 amino acids long. This chain's CDR3 is CASSLLIQGYNTEAFF. The CDR3 nucleotides read TGCGCCAGCAGCTTGCTAATTCAGGGCTACAACACTGAAGCTTTCTTT.

This clone was counted a few times. The J gene is TRBJ1-2, the V gene TRBV27; a possible D gene is TRBD1 (5 bases). The CDR3 contains 14 residues. The germline V gene encodes CDR1 MNHEY and CDR2 SMNVEV (reference sequence). V was trimmed by 8 bases and J by 0 bases, leaving 13 bases between them. CDR3 nucleotide sequence: TGTGCCAGCGGATCTTCGACAGCTAACTATGGCTACACCTTC. Protein product: CASGSSTANYGYTF.

This chain joins TRBV5-6 and TRBJ1-1; D possibly corresponds to TRBD1 (6 bases). Trimming took 3 bases from V and 4 from J, leaving 16 bases between them. Germline V gives CDR1 SGHDT, CDR2 YYEEEE. The CDR3 runs 15 residues. CDR3 residues: CASSSGQPQGTEAFF. DNA for the CDR3: TGTGCCAGCAGCTCAGGACAGCCCCAGGGCACTGAAGCTTTCTTT.

The V gene is TRBV5-1, the J gene TRBJ2-1; 11 nucleotides agree with TRBD2. The CDR3 totals 15 residues. CDR1 and CDR2 (germline): SGHRS, YFSETQ. V was clipped by 6 bases and J by 9 bases; unmatched bases: 11. The CDR3 nucleotides are TGCGCCAGCACCCCGGTTAGCGGGAGGGCCGCTGAGCAGTTCTTC. It codes for CASTPVSGRAAEQFF. Variable domain in full (rest from reference TRBV5-1 and TRBJ2-1): KAGVTQTPRYLIKTRGQQVTLSCSPISGHRSVSWYQQTPGQGLQFLFEYFSETQRNKGNFPGRFSGRQFSNSRSEMNVSTLELGDSALYLCASTPVSGRAAEQFFGPGTRLTVL.

The chain combines TRBV7-9 with TRBJ2-7; perhaps TRBD2 as D (6 bases). Trimming removed 5 bases from V and 1 base from J, with 12 bases in between. Looked up from germline, CDR1 is SEHNR and CDR2 is FQNEAQ (reference sequence). This CDR3 is built from 14 residues. In DNA, the CDR3 is TGTGCCAGCAGCCAACCTAGCGAATCCTACGAGCAGTACTTC. Its translation is CASSQPSESYEQYF.

The rearrangement joins TRBV14 to TRBJ1-4; D not certain. The CDR3 totals 16 residues. Germline CDR1 and CDR2: SGHDN and FVKESK. Trimming removed 4 bases at V and 0 bases at J, with 12 bases between. The CDR3 spells CASSLVDNPTNEKLFF. The CDR3 DNA is TGTGCCAGCAGCCTAGTAGACAACCCAACTAATGAAAAACTGTTTTTT.

The chain employs TRBV7-9 and TRBJ2-6, with 7 nucleotides matching TRBD1. CDR3 size: 19 residues. The junction had 10 bases not matched to a gene; V was cut back by 2 bases and J by 0 bases. The V gene's germline CDR1 is SEHNR and CDR2 FQNEAQ (reference sequence). The CDR3 reads CASSLPPGTAFSGANVLTF. The CDR3 coding sequence is TGTGCCAGCAGCTTACCCCCCGGGACAGCCTTCTCTGGGGCCAACGTCCTGACTTTC.

This clone showed up just once. V and J are TRBV28 and TRBJ2-2, with 13 bases that match TRBD2. The germline CDR1 and CDR2 sequences are MDHEN and SYDVKM. The CDR3 length is 19 residues. With V trimmed by 3 bases and J by 6 bases, 13 bases remained unmatched. The CDR3 DNA reads as TGTGCCAGCAGTTTCCCAGGGGGGGGACTAGCGGGATCGGCCGGGGAGCTGTTTTTT. It codes for CASSFPGGGLAGSAGELFF.

This clone has only a few counts. The chain combines TRBV19 with TRBJ1-1; weak D call: TRBD1 (5 bases). The CDR3 extends over 18 amino acids. V was pared by 3 bases and J by 0 bases, with 20 bases between. Germline V gene data show CDR1 as LNHDA and CDR2 as SQIVND (reference sequence). CDR3 residues: CASSILPHPGPLNTEAFF. The CDR3 DNA reads as TGTGCCAGTAGTATTTTGCCCCACCCAGGGCCGCTGAACACTGAAGCTTTCTTT.

The rearrangement uses TRBV28 and TRBJ1-3; 7 bases line up with TRBD1. This CDR3 spans 17 amino acids. V lost 2 bases and J lost 0; bases outside the gene matches: 7. CDR1 is MDHEN and CDR2 is SYDVKM in the germline V gene. This CDR3 reads CASSLPPGQLSGNTIYF. CDR3 nucleotides: TGTGCCAGCAGTTTACCACCGGGACAGCTCTCTGGAAACACCATATATTTT.

The chain links TRBV19 to TRBJ1-2, with a possible D match to TRBD1 (5 bases). The CDR3 covers 18 residues. Deletions cut 0 bases from V and 8 bases from J, with 25 bases between. Per the germline V gene, CDR1 is LNHDA and CDR2 is SQIVND (reference sequence). The CDR3 DNA follows: TGTGCCAGTAGTATAGAGGGGAAGAGAGGCAGGGTTCGTAGGGGCTACACCTTC. Translation: CASSIEGKRGRVRRGYTF.